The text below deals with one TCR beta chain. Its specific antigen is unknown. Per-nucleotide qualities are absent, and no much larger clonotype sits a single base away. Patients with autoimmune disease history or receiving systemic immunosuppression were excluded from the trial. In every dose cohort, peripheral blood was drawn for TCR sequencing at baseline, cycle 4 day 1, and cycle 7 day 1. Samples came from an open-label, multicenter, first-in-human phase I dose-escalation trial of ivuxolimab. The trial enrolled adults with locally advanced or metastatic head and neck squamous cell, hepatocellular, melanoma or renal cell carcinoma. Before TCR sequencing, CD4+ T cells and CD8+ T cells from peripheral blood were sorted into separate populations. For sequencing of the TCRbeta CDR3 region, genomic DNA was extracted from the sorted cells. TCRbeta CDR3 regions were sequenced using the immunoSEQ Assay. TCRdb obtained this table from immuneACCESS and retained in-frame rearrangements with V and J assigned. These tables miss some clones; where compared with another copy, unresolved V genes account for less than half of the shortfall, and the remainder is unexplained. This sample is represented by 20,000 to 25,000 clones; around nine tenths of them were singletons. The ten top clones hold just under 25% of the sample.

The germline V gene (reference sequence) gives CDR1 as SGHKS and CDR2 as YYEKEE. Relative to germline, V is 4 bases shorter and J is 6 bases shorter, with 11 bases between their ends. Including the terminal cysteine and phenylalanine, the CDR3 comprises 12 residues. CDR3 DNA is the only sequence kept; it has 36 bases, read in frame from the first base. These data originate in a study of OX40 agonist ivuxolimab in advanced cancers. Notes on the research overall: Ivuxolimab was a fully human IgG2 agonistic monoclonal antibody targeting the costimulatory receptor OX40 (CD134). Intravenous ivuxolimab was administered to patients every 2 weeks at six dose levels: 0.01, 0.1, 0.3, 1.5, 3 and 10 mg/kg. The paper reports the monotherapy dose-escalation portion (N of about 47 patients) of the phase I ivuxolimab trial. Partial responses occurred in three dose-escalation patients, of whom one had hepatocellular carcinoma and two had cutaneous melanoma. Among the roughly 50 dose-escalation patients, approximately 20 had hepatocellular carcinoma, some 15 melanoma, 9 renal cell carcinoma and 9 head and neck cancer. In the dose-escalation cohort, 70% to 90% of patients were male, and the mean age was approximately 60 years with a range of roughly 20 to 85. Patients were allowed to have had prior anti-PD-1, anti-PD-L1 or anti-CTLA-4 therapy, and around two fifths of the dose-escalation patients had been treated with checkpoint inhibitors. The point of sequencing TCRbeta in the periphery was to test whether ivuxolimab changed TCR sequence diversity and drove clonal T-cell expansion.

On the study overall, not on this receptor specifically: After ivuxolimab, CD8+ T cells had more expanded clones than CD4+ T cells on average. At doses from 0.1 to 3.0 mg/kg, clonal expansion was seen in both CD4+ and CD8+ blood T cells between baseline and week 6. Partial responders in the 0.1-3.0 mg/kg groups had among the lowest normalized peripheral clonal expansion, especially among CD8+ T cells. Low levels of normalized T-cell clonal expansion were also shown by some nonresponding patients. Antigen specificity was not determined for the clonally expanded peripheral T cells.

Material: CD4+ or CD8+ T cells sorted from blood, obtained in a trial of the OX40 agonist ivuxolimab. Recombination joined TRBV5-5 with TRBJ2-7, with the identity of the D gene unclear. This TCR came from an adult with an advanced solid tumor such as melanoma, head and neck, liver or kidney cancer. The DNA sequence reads TGTGCCAGCAGCCCGCCGGATTTCGAGCAGTACTTC. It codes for CASSPPDFEQYF.